The clone carrying this T cell receptor (beta chain) was found many times. Its antigen is not known. The patients, a group without prior chemotherapy, radiotherapy or other malignancies, were all node-negative on CT and PET/CT. The CDR3 covers 15 residues. Germline assignment: CDR1 SGHRS and CDR2 YFSETQ. Trimming removed 1 base from V and 8 bases from J, with 15 bases in between. Template was genomic DNA; TCR beta CDR3 amplified in two multiplex PCR rounds. Every TRBV and TRBJ gene had its own specific primer in first-round PCR. TCRdb independently ran MiXCR on the multiplex PCR reads; one entry per CDR3 protein. Of around 16,000 distinct CDR3 sequences detected, approximately 44% appear once; the ten largest clones hold 35% to 50%. The data derive from a study of prognosis after radiotherapy for stage I lung cancer. At the level of the study: No patient received concurrent therapy with stereotactic body radiotherapy.

Findings and caveats of the study: A difference in TRBV and TRBJ gene usage was reportedly seen between patients with and without metastases.

The sequencing here drew on PBMCs, taken before or after stereotactic body radiation therapy (not recorded which). The clonotype originates from a donor over 45 with non-small cell lung cancer. The chain uses TRBV5-1 and TRBJ1-4; possibly TRBD1 for D (6 bases). CDR3 coding DNA: TGCGCCAGCAGCTTGTCGACAGGATCGGACGAAAAACTGTTTTTT. Its protein product is CASSLSTGSDEKLFF.